This paragraph covers one T cell receptor beta chain sequence. Antigen: not known. Making TCR beta cDNA involved around 500 ng total RNA and a constant-region primer. Three-round nested multiplex PCR performed with slightly modified ARM-PCR produced the TCR beta libraries. In the first two PCR rounds, TRBV1-TRBV30 forward primers were paired with a C-beta reverse primer, and each round lasted about 10 cycles. In TCRdb, the multiplex PCR reads were re-called with MiXCR into one record per CDR3 protein. The sample lists almost 200,000 distinct CDR3 sequences; roughly two thirds were seen once. The data belong to a study of tumor-infiltrating lymphocytes in primary liver carcinoma. Germline CDR1 MNHEY, CDR2 SVGAGI. V was shortened by 10 bases and J by 6 bases, with 19 bases between the two germline ends. The length of the CDR3 is 13 residues. Unsorted whole blood yielded the blood RNA, and germline DNA was also extracted. The study enrolled treatment-naive patients with chronic HBV infection.

Findings and limits, study-wide: A significantly higher top-250-clone fraction was found in tumors than in blood (p = 0.039).

The V and J genes are TRBV6-5 and TRBJ2-7; D might be TRBD1 (6 bases). The sample consisted of peripheral blood. This clonotype was sampled from a woman aged 55-75 years with primary liver carcinoma and hepatitis B virus infection. CDR3 in DNA: TGTGCCAACAGCCGTCCTCAGGGGAGCGAGCAGTACTTC. Translating it yields CANSRPQGSEQYF.